This is a list of T cell receptor beta chains from one sample in a study of cytomegalovirus exposure and HLA in healthy donors. Profiling relied on immunoSEQ multiplex PCR, and the TCRdb table lists in-frame clones only, not all of them. The table lists 130,000 to 150,000 clones, 84% of them singletons. Sequencing was performed on PBMCs. The receptors come from a boy aged 2 to 9 in good health and CMV-seronegative. The CDR3 runs from the conserved cysteine through the conserved F or W.

v_call: TRBV10-3
cdr3_aa: CAISAYSQTGGRIGPTGELFF

v_call: TRBV6-1
cdr3_aa: CASSEEGTGGLNEQYF

v_call: TRBV5-5
cdr3_aa: CASSLVGTGGKETQYF

v_call: TRBV4-3
cdr3_aa: CASSLQRMRVLGAEQYF

v_call: TRBV4-3
cdr3_aa: CASSQTLGGRGQFF

v_call: TRBV27
cdr3_aa: CEAGTGEPDTQYF

v_call: TRBV6-6
cdr3_aa: CASTAGSYEQYF

v_call: TRBV6-1
cdr3_aa: CASSGLGQVYGYTF

v_call: TRBV11-2
cdr3_aa: CASSPLRGRGTDTQYF

v_call: TRBV28
cdr3_aa: CASSFSQDSGLYEQYF

v_call: TRBV19
cdr3_aa: CASSMRDRGYAQYF

v_call: TRBV11-2
cdr3_aa: CASSPRTGSSLHTEAFF

v_call: TRBV7-9
cdr3_aa: CASSSIGDMNTEAFF

v_call: TRBV11-2
cdr3_aa: CASTFSLAGGSYEQYF

v_call: TRBV30
cdr3_aa: CAWSVVRSYGYTF

v_call: TRBV5-4
cdr3_aa: CASSLESTPYNEQFF

v_call: TRBV6-5
cdr3_aa: CASRLEWNTEAFF

v_call: TRBV18
cdr3_aa: CASSPHKTGTQGGNSPLHF

v_call: TRBV7-9
cdr3_aa: CASSLIGTGIRAGQPQHF

v_call: TRBV18
cdr3_aa: CASSPDRIPNTGELFF

v_call: TRBV5-5
cdr3_aa: CASSLVASGTADTQYF

v_call: TRBV4-3
cdr3_aa: CASSQAYRDIGSYEQYF

v_call: TRBV10-2
cdr3_aa: CASSAVFEQGSYEQYF

v_call: TRBV10-3
cdr3_aa: CAISDVKGGTDTQYF

v_call: TRBV15
cdr3_aa: CATADVQAQGADGYTF

v_call: TRBV4-3
cdr3_aa: CASSQEAGQGYQPQHF

v_call: TRBV6-5
cdr3_aa: CASSTPDSYGYTF

v_call: TRBV6-1
cdr3_aa: CASSDRGETQYF

v_call: TRBV28
cdr3_aa: CASSSAGRQQQPQHF

v_call: TRBV7-2
cdr3_aa: CASSLEYGGDTEAFF

v_call: TRBV28
cdr3_aa: CATIEPGLNYEQYF

v_call: TRBV7-3
cdr3_aa: CASSRGSTDTQYF

v_call: TRBV6-5
cdr3_aa: CASSYSTGGSYEQYF

v_call: TRBV28
cdr3_aa: CASSLFDRATLPYEQYF

v_call: TRBV30
cdr3_aa: CAWILDTTAHTGELFF

v_call: TRBV2
cdr3_aa: CARSIDRGATNEKLFF

v_call: TRBV9
cdr3_aa: CASSANRAAEAFF

v_call: TRBV12-5
cdr3_aa: CASRTDRYNQPQHF

v_call: TRBV7-6
cdr3_aa: CASSLNPGVYGYTF

v_call: TRBV2
cdr3_aa: CASSEGRLVEQFF

v_call: TRBV19
cdr3_aa: CASGFRQGLTEAFF

v_call: TRBV7-9
cdr3_aa: CASSSDLRYRTGELFF

v_call: TRBV5-4
cdr3_aa: CASSGGGAGRRSPLHF

v_call: TRBV11-3
cdr3_aa: CASSLEQGADTQYF

v_call: TRBV19
cdr3_aa: CASSTETGGTTGELFF

v_call: TRBV13
cdr3_aa: CASSLGAGARTEAFF

v_call: TRBV6-4
cdr3_aa: CASSGRAGDTDTQYF

v_call: TRBV9
cdr3_aa: CASSPRYEQYF

v_call: TRBV19
cdr3_aa: CASRGSTGFGANVLTF